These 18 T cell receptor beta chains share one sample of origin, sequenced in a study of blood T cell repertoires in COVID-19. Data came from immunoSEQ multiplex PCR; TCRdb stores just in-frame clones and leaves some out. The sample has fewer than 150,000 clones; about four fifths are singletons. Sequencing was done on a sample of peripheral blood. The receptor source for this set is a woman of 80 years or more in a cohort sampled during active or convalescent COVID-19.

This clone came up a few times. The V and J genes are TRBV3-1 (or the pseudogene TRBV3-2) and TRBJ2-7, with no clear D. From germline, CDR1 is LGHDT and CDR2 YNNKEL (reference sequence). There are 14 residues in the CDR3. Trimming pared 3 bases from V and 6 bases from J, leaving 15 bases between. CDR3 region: CASSQSGHSGEQYV. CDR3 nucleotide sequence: TGTGCCAGCAGCCAGAGTGGGCACTCAGGCGAGCAGTACGTC.

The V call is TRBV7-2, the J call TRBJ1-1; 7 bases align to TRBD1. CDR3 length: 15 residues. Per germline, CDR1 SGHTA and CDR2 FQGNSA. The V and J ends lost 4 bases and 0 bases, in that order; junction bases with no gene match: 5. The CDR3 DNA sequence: TGTGCCAGCAGCTCATCTGGACAGGTGAACACTGAAGCTTTCTTT. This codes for CASSSSGQVNTEAFF.

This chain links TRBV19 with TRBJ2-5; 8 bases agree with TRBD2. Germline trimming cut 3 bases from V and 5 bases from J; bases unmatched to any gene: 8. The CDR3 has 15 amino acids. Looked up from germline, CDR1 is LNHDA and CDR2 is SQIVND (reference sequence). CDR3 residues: CASSIGAGVGETQYF. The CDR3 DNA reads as TGTGCCAGTAGTATCGGAGCGGGGGTAGGGGAGACCCAGTACTTC.

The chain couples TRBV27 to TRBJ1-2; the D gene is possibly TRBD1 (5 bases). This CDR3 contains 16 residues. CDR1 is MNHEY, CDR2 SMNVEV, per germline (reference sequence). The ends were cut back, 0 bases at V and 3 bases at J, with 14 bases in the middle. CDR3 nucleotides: TGTGCCAGCAGTTTATCAGCGGGGGAGGGATACTATGGCTACACCTTC. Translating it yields CASSLSAGEGYYGYTF.

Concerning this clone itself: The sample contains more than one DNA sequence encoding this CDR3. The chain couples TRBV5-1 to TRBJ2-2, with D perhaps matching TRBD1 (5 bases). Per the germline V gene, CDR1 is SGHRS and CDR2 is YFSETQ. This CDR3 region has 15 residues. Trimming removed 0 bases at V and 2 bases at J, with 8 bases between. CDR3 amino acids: CASSLGRVNTGELFF. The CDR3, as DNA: TGCGCCAGCAGCTTGGGCAGGGTAAACACCGGGGAGCTGTTTTTT.

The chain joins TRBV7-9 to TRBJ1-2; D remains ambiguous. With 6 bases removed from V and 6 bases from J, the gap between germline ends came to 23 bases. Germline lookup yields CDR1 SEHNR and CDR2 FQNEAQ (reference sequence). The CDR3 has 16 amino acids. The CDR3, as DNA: TGTGCCAGCAGATATGCCCACGACGGAAAGAGGCATGGCTACACCTTC. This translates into CASRYAHDGKRHGYTF.

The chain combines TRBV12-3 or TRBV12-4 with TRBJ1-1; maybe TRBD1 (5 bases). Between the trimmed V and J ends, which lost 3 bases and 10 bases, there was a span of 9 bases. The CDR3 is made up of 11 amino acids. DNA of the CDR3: TGTGCCAGCAGTTTGGGCAGGGCAGCTTTCTTT. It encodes CASSLGRAAFF.

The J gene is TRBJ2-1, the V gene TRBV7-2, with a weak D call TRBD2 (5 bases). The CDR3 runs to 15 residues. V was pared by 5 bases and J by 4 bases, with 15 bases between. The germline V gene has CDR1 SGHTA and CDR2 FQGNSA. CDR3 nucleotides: TGTGCCAGCAGCCGTCGGACGGGGAGATACAATGAGCAGTTCTTC. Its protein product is CASSRRTGRYNEQFF.

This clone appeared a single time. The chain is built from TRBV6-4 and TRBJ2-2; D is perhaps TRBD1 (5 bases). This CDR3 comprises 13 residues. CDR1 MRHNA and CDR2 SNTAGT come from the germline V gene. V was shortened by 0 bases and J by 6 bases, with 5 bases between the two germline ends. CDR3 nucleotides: TGTGCCAGCAGTGACTCAGGGGCCGGGGAGCTGTTTTTT. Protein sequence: CASSDSGAGELFF.

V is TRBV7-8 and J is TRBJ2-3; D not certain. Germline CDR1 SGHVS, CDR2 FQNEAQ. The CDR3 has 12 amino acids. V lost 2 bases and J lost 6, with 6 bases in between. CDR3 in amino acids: CASSLFGDTQYF. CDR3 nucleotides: TGTGCCAGCAGCTTATTTGGCGATACGCAGTATTTT.

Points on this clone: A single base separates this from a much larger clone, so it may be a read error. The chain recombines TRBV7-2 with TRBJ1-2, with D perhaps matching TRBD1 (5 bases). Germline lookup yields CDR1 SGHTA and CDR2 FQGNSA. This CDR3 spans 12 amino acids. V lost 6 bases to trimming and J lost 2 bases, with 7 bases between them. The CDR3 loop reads CASSRQNYGYTF. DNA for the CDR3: TGTGCCAGCAGTAGACAGAACTATGGCTACACCTTC.

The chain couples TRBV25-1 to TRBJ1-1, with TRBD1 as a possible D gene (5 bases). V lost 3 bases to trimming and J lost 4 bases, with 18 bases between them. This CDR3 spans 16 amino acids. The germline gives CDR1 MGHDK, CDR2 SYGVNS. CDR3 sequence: CASSETPAEGSTEAFF. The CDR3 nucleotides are TGTGCCAGCAGTGAGACTCCCGCGGAGGGGAGCACTGAAGCTTTCTTT.

DNA of the CDR3: TGTGCCAGCAGCTTAGACAGGGCAAATGAGCAGTTCTTC. The encoded protein is CASSLDRANEQFF. The chain combines TRBV7-2 with TRBJ2-1, with a tentative D call TRBD1 (6 bases). V shed 1 base and J shed 7 bases, with 8 bases lying between them. The CDR3 length is 13 residues. The V gene's germline CDR1 is SGHTA and CDR2 FQGNSA. Full variable domain (missing parts from reference TRBV7-2 and TRBJ2-1): GAGVSQSPSNKVTEKGKDVELRCDPISGHTALYWYRQSLGQGLEFLIYFQGNSAPDKSGLPSDRFSAERTGGSVSTLTIQRTQQEDSAVYLCASSLDRANEQFFGPGTRLTVL.

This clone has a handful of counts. The CDR3 region is CASTREWGGELFF. For the CDR3, the DNA is TGTGCCAGCACTAGGGAGTGGGGCGGGGAGCTGTTTTTT. This chain joins TRBV2 and TRBJ2-2; weak D call: TRBD2 (5 bases). This CDR3 contains 13 residues. V was cut by 7 bases and J by 7 bases, with 13 bases left in between. The germline CDR1 and CDR2 sequences are SNHLY and FYNNEI.

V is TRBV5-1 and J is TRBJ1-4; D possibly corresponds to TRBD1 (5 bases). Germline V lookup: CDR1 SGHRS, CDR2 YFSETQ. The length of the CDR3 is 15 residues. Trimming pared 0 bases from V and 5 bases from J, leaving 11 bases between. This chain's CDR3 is CASSLVLGGNEKLFF. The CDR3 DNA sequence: TGCGCCAGCAGCTTGGTCTTGGGGGGAAATGAAAAACTGTTTTTT. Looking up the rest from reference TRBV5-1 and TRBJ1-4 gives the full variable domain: KAGVTQTPRYLIKTRGQQVTLSCSPISGHRSVSWYQQTPGQGLQFLFEYFSETQRNKGNFPGRFSGRQFSNSRSEMNVSTLELGDSALYLCASSLVLGGNEKLFFGSGTQLSVL.

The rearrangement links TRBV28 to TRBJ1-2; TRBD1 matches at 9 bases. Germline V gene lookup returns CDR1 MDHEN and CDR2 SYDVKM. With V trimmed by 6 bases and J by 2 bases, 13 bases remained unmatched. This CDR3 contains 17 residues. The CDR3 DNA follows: TGTGCCAGCAGGAGGACAGGGGAGGGAAGGGCCAACTATGGCTACACCTTC. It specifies CASRRTGEGRANYGYTF.

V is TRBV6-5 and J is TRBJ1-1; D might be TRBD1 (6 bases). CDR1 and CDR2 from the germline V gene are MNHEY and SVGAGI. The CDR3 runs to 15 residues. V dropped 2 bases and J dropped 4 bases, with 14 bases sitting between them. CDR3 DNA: TGTGCCAGCAGTTACGATCAGGGGAGGGTCACTGAAGCTTTCTTT. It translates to CASSYDQGRVTEAFF.

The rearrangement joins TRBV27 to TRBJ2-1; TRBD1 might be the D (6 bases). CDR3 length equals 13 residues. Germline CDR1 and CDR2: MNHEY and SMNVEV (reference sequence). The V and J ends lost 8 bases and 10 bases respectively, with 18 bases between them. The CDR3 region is CASCLQGFGEQFF. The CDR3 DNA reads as TGTGCCAGCTGCCTACAGGGTTTCGGGGAGCAGTTCTTC.